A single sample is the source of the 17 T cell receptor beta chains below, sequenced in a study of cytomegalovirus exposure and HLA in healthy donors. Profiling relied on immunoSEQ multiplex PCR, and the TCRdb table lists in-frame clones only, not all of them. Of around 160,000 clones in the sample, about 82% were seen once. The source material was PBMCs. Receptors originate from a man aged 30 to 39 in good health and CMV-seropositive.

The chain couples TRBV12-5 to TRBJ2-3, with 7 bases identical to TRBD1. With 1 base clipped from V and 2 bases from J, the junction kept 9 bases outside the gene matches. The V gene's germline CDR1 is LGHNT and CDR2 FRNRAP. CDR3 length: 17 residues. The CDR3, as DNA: TGTGCTAGTGGTTTGGCCCCGACAGGGCTACTCACAGATACGCAGTATTTT. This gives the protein CASGLAPTGLLTDTQYF. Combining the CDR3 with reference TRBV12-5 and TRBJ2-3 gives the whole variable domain DARVTQTPRHKVTEMGQEVTMRCQPILGHNTVFWYRQTMMQGLELLAYFRNRAPLDDSGMPKDRFSAEMPDATLATLKIQPSEPRDSAVYFCASGLAPTGLLTDTQYFGPGTRLTVL.

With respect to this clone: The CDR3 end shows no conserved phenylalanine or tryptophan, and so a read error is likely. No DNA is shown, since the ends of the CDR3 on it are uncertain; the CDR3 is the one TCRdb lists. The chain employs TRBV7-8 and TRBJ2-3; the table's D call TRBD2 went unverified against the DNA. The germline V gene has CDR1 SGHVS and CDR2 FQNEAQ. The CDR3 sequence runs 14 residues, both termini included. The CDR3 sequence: CASSLGAGTSGGEV.

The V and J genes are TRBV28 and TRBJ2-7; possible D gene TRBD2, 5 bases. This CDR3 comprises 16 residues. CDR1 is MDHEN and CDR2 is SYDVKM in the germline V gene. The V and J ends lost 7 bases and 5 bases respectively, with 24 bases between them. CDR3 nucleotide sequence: TGTGCCAGCACCGCATCCGAGTGGAGGATTAGCGACGAGCAGTACTTC. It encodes CASTASEWRISDEQYF. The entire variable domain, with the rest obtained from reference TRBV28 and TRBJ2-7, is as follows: DVKVTQSSRYLVKRTGEKVFLECVQDMDHENMFWYRQDPGLGLRLIYFSYDVKMKEKGDIPEGYSVSREKKERFSLILESASTNQTSMYLCASTASEWRISDEQYFGPGTRLTVT.

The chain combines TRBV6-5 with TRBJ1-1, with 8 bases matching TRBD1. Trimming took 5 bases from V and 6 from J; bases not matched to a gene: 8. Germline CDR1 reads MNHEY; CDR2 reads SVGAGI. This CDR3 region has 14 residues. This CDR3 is CASSPGQEISEAFF. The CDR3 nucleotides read TGTGCCAGCAGTCCGGGACAGGAAATTTCTGAAGCTTTCTTT.

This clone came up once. The CDR3: CASSLGRGEGTQYF. Written as DNA, the CDR3 is TGCGCCAGCAGCCTCGGACGGGGGGAAGGTACGCAGTATTTT. V usage is TRBV5-1 and J usage is TRBJ2-3, with 7 positions matching TRBD2. Germline-derived CDR1 and CDR2 are SGHRS and YFSETQ. V gave up 4 bases and J gave up 8 bases; unmatched junction bases: 10. The CDR3 length is 14 residues.

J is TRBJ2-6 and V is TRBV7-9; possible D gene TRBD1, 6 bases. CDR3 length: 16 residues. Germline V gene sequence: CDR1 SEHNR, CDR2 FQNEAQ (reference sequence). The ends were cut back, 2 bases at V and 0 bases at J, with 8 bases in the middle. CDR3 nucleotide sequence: TGTGCCAGCAGCTTAAGGGGGATCTCTGGGGCCAACGTCCTGACTTTC. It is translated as CASSLRGISGANVLTF.

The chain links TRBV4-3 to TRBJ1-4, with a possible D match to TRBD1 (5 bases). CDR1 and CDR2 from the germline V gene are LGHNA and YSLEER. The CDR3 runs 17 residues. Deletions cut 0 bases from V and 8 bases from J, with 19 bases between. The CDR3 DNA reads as TGCGCCAGCAGCCAAGAAGCAGGAGGGGACTCCCCAGAAAAACTGTTTTTT. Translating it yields CASSQEAGGDSPEKLFF.

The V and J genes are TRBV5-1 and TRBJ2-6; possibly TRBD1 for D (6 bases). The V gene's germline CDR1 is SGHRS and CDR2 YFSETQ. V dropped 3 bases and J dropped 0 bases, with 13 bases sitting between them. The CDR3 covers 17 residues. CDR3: CASSSPRTASGANVLTF. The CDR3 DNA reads TGCGCCAGCAGCTCCCCTCGGACAGCCTCTGGGGCCAACGTCCTGACTTTC.

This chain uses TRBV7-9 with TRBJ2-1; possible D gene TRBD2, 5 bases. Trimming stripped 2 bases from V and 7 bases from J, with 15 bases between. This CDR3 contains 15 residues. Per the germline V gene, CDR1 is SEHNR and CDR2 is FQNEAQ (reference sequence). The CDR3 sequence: CASSLLVGLLNEQFF. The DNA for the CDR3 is TGTGCCAGCAGCTTATTGGTAGGACTTCTGAATGAGCAGTTCTTC.

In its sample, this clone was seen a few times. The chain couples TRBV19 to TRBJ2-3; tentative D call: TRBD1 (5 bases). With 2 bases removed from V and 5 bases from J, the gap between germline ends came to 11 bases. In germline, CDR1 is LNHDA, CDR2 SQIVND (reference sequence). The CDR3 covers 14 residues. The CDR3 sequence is CASSIRGLGDTQYF. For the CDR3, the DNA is TGTGCCAGTAGTATAAGGGGTCTTGGAGATACGCAGTATTTT.

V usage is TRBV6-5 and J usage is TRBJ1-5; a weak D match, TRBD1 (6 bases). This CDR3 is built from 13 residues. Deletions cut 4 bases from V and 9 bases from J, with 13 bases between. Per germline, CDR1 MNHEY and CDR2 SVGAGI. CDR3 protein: CASSSHLRGPQHF. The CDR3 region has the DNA TGTGCCAGCAGTTCCCACCTCAGGGGGCCCCAGCATTTT.

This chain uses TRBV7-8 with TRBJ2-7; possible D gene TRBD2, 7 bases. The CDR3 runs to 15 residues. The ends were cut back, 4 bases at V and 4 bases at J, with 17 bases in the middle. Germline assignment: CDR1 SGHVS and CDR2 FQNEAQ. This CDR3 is CASSSRGGGKYEQYF. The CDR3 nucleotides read TGTGCCAGCAGCTCCCGGGGCGGGGGCAAATACGAGCAGTACTTC.

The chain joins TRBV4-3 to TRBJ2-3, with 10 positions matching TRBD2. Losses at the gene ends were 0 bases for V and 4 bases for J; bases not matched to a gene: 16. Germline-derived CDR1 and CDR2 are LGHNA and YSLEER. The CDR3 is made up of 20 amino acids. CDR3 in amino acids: CASSQDKGLAGGVEADTQYF. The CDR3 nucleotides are TGCGCCAGCAGCCAAGATAAAGGATTAGCGGGGGGCGTCGAAGCAGATACGCAGTATTTT.

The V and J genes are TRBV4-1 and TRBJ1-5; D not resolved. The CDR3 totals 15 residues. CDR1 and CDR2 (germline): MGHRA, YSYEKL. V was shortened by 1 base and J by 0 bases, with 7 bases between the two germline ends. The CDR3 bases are TGCGCCAGCAGCCAAGGGAGATATAGCAATCAGCCCCAGCATTTT. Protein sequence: CASSQGRYSNQPQHF.

The CDR3 here is CASSIEKGPTEAFF. The CDR3 DNA sequence: TGTGCCAGTAGTATTGAAAAGGGGCCCACTGAAGCTTTCTTT. V is TRBV19 and J is TRBJ1-1; D perhaps matches TRBD1 (5 bases). Trimming stripped 3 bases from V and 4 bases from J, with 12 bases between. Germline V gene sequence: CDR1 LNHDA, CDR2 SQIVND (reference sequence). The CDR3 loop spans 14 amino acids.

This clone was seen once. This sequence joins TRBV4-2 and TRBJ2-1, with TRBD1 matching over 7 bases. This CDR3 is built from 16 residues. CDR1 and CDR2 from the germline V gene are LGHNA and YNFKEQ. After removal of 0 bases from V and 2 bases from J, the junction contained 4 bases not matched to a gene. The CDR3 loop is CASSQEGGLTYNEQFF. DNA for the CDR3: TGTGCCAGCAGCCAAGAAGGGGGCCTAACCTACAATGAGCAGTTCTTC.

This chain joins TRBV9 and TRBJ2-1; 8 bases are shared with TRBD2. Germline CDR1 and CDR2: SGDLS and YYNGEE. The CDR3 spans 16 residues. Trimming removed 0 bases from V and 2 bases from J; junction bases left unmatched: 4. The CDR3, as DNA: TGTGCCAGCAGCGTAGGCGGGGGGCCCCCCTACAATGAGCAGTTCTTC. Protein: CASSVGGGPPYNEQFF.